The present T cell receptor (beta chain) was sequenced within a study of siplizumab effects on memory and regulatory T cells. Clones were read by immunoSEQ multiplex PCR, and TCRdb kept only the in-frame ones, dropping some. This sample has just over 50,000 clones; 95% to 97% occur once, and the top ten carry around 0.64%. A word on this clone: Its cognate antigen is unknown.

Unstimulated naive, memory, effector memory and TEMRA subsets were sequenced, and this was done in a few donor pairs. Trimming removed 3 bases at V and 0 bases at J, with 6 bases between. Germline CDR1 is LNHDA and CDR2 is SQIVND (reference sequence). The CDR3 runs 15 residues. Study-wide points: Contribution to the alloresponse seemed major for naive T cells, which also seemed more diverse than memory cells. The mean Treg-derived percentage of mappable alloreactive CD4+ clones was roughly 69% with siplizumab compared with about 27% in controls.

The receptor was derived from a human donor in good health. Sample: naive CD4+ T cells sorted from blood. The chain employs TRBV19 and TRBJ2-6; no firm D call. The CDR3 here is CASSIIHSGANVLTF. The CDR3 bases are TGTGCCAGTAGTATCATTCACTCTGGGGCCAACGTCCTGACTTTC. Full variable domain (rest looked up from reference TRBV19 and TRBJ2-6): DGGITQSPKYLFRKEGQNVTLSCEQNLNHDAMYWYRQDPGQGLRLIYYSQIVNDFQKGDIAEGYSVSREKKESFPLTVTSAQKNPTAFYLCASSIIHSGANVLTFGAGSRLTVL.